This T cell receptor (beta chain) was recorded in a study of OX40 agonist ivuxolimab in advanced cancers. This clone was counted between two and nine times. TCRdb's table, derived via immunoSEQ multiplex PCR, lists solely in-frame clones and lacks some. Here the sample spans roughly 60,000 clones, approximately 86% being singletons. This CDR3 is 14 amino acids long. From germline, CDR1 is SGHKS and CDR2 YYEKEE (reference sequence). V was shortened by 3 bases and J by 4 bases, with 11 bases between the two germline ends. This clonotype was sampled from an adult with an advanced solid tumor such as melanoma, head and neck, liver or kidney cancer. Material: CD4+ or CD8+ T cells sorted from blood, obtained in a trial of the OX40 agonist ivuxolimab. V and J are TRBV5-5 and TRBJ2-1; D is unclear. The CDR3, as DNA: TGTGCCAGCAGCTCCCAGAGAGTTTACAATGAGCAGTTCTTC. Its translation: CASSSQRVYNEQFF.